This T cell receptor (beta chain) was recovered during a study of vaccination and CD4 T cells after COVID-19. As for the study in general: Nasal swab PCR detected SARS-CoV-2 in convalescent patients; about 10 had mild disease, one severe.

Sequenced with the Oncomine TCR Beta short-read assay was DNA taken from cultured CD4+ T cells. TCRdb analysed the PCR reads with MiXCR anew, one entry per CDR3 protein. The data hold about 9,700 distinct CDR3 sequences, with more than 60% observed a single time. The sample's treatment: roughly ten-day PBMC culture with coronavirus spike peptide pools or control peptides (ViraFEST assay). The V gene's germline CDR1 is LNHNV and CDR2 YYDKDF (reference sequence). The CDR3 contains 15 residues. Trimming cost V 0 bases and J 0 bases, with 8 bases left between them. This clonotype came up a few times. The antigen is unknown. General observations from the study: Median SARS-CoV-2-reactive clonotypes rose from approximately 21 to 38, not significantly.

The receptor comes from a human donor who had recovered from COVID-19. V gene TRBV15 combines with J gene TRBJ1-1; D call uncertain. Sequencing was performed on CD4+ T cells from blood, cultured in vitro. CDR3 in amino acids: CATSRDGDLNTEAFF. CDR3 DNA sequence: TGTGCCACCAGCAGAGATGGTGACCTGAACACTGAAGCTTTCTTT. Variable domain in full (rest from reference TRBV15 and TRBJ1-1): DAMVIQNPRYQVTQFGKPVTLSCSQTLNHNVMYWYQQKSSQAPKLLFHYYDKDFNNEADTPDNFQSRRPNTSFCFLDIRSPGLGDTAMYLCATSRDGDLNTEAFFGQGTRLTVV.